This T cell receptor beta chain stems from a study of cytomegalovirus exposure and HLA in healthy donors. From germline, CDR1 is SGDLS and CDR2 YYNGEE. V lost 4 bases and J lost 5; bases outside the gene matches: 13. This CDR3 is 18 amino acids long. Primers included in the PCR were 60 Vbeta and 13 Jbeta primers. TCRdb's copy holds only in-frame clones and misses some; the assay was immunoSEQ multiplex PCR. Of over 75,000 clones listed, around 76% were seen once; the top ten hold roughly 6.9%. The source is a man aged 40-50 years in good health and CMV-seropositive. This chain uses TRBV9 with TRBJ2-2; 11 bases line up with TRBD2. The specimen was PBMCs. CDR3 loop: CASSPDSGRAPRTGELFF. CDR3 DNA sequence: TGTGCCAGCAGCCCCGATAGCGGGAGGGCCCCCAGGACCGGGGAGCTGTTTTTT.